This entry concerns a single T cell receptor beta chain. TCRdb recomputed calls from the PCR reads with MiXCR, one row per CDR3 protein. The sample contains under 15,000 distinct CDR3 sequences, 53% of which appear only once. V dropped 6 bases and J dropped 6 bases, with 20 bases sitting between them. This CDR3 is built from 15 residues. CDR1 is MNHNS, CDR2 SASEGT, per germline. These data originate in a study of CD4 and CD8 cells across lung adenocarcinoma regions. Samples came from patients with localized non-small cell lung adenocarcinoma. The gene calls are TRBV6-1 and TRBJ1-2; D gene ambiguous. The sequenced material came from CD8+ T cells from the center of a lung tumor. The receptor was derived from a female donor with lung adenocarcinoma. The CD4 and CD8 labels of this study may be unreliable. The CDR3 DNA reads as TGTGCCAGCAGGACGCGCGATCGAGGTGTTGATGGCTACACCTTC. As protein: CASRTRDRGVDGYTF.